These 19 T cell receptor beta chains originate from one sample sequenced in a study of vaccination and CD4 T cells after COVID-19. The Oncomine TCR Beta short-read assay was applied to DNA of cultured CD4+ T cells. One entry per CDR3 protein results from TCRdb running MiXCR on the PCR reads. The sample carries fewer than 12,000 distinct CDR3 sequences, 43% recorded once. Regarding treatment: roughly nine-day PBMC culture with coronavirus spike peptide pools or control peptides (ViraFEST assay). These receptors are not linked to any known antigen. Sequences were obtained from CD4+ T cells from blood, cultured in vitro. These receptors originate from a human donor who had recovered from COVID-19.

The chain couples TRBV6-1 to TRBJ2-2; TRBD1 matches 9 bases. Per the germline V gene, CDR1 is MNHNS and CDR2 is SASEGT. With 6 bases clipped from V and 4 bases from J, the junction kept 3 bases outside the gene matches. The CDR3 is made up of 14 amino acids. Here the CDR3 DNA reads TGTGCCAGCAGCACGACAGGGGGCACCGGGGAGCTGTTTTTT. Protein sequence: CASSTTGGTGELFF.

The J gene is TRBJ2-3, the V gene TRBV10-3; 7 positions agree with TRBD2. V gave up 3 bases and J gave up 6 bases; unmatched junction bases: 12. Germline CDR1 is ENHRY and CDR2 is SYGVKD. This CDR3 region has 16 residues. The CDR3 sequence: CAISESLAVLGDTQYF. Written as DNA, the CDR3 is TGTGCCATCAGTGAAAGTCTAGCGGTTCTCGGGGATACGCAGTATTTT.

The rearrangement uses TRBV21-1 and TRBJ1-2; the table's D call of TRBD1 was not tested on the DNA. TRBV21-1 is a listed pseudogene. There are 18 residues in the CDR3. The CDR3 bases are TGTGCCAGCAGCACTCGGGACAGGGGGCTTCCCCGCGACTATGGCTACACCTTC. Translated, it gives CASSTRDRGLPRDYGYTF.

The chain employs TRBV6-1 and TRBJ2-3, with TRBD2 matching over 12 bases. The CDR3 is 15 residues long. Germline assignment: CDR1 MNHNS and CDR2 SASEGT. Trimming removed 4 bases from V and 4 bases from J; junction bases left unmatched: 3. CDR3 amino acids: CASSGLAGGSDTQYF. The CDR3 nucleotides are TGTGCCAGCAGTGGGCTAGCGGGGGGGTCAGATACGCAGTATTTT.

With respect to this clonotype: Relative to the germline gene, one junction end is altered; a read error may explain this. The CDR3 spells CASRLFPAGLNTEAFF. The CDR3 nucleotides are TGTGCCAGCAGATTATTCCCCGCAGGCTTGAACACTGAAGCTTTCTTT. V and J are TRBV27 and TRBJ1-1, with D uncertain. The CDR3 length is 16 residues. Germline V lookup: CDR1 MNHEY, CDR2 SMNVEV (reference sequence).

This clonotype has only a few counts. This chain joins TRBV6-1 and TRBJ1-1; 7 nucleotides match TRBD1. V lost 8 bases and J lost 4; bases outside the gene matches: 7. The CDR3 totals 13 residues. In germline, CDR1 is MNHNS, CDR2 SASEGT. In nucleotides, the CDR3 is TGTGCCAGCTTCCGACAGGGCATCACTGAAGCTTTCTTT. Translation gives CASFRQGITEAFF.

CDR3: CAWSVGLGADTQYF. Here the CDR3 DNA reads TGTGCCTGGAGTGTAGGCTTGGGGGCAGATACGCAGTATTTT. V gene TRBV30 combines with J gene TRBJ2-3, with D tentatively TRBD1 or TRBD2 (5 bases each). The CDR3 totals 14 residues. Trimming removed 0 bases at V and 4 bases at J, with 11 bases between. Germline V gives CDR1 GTSNPN, CDR2 SVGIG (reference sequence). Using reference TRBV30 and TRBJ2-3 for the parts outside the CDR3, the full variable domain is SQTIHQWPATLVQPVGSPLSLECTVEGTSNPNLYWYRQAAGRGLQLLFYSVGIGQISSEVPQNLSASRPQDRQFILSSKKLLLSDSGFYLCAWSVGLGADTQYFGPGTRLTVL.

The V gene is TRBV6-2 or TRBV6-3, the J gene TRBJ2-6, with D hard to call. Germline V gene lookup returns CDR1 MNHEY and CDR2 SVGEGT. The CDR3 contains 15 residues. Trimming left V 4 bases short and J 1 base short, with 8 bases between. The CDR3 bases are TGTGCCAGCAGTTCCCTTCGATCTGGGGCCAACGTCCTGACTTTC. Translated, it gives CASSSLRSGANVLTF.

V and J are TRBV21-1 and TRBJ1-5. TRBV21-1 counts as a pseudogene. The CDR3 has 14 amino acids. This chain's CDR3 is CASSKGGNDQPQHF. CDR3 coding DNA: TGTGCCAGCAGCAAAGGAGGGAACGATCAGCCCCAGCATTTT.

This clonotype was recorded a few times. CDR3 loop: CSAQQGGVNSPLHF. CDR3 bases: TGCAGTGCGCAACAGGGGGGTGTTAATTCACCCCTCCACTTT. The rearrangement links TRBV20-1 to TRBJ1-6, with 8 bases matching TRBD1. This CDR3 has 14 residues. Germline V gene data show CDR1 as DFQATT and CDR2 as SNEGSKA (reference sequence). The V segment lost 6 bases and the J segment 6 bases; nucleotides outside the gene matches: 7.

Here the CDR3 reads CASCPGQGPGWDTGELFF. The CDR3 DNA reads TGTGCCAGCTGCCCGGGACAGGGGCCCGGGTGGGACACCGGGGAGCTGTTTTTT. The chain employs TRBV7-2 and TRBJ2-2; 10 bases are a match to TRBD1. The CDR3 runs to 18 residues. Unmatched junction bases numbered 15, after V lost 8 bases and J lost 3 bases. Per germline, CDR1 SGHTA and CDR2 FQGNSA.

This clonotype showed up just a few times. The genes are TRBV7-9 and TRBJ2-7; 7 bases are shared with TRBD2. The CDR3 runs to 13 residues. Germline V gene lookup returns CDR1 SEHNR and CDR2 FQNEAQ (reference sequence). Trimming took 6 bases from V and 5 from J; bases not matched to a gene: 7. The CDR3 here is CASSHGGNNEQYF. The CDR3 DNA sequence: TGTGCCAGCAGTCACGGGGGGAACAACGAGCAGTACTTC.

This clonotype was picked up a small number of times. CDR3 DNA: TGTGCCAGCAGCTCCCGCGGCTACGAGCAGTACTTC. Its translation is CASSSRGYEQYF. This sequence joins TRBV5-4 and TRBJ2-7; no clear D. This CDR3 has 12 amino acids. Per the germline V gene, CDR1 is SGHNT and CDR2 is YYREEE (reference sequence). V was trimmed by 3 bases and J by 3 bases, leaving 7 bases between them. The entire variable domain, with the rest obtained from reference TRBV5-4 and TRBJ2-7, is as follows: ETGVTQSPTHLIKTRGQQVTLRCSSQSGHNTVSWYQQALGQGPQFIFQYYREEENGRGNFPPRFSGLQFPNYSSELNVNALELDDSALYLCASSSRGYEQYFGPGTRLTVT.

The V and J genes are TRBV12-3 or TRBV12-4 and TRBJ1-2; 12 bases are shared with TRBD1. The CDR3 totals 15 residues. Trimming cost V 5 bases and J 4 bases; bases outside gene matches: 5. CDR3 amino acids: CASSLGTGGSYGYTF. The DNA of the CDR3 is TGTGCCAGCAGTCTCGGGACAGGGGGCTCCTATGGCTACACCTTC.

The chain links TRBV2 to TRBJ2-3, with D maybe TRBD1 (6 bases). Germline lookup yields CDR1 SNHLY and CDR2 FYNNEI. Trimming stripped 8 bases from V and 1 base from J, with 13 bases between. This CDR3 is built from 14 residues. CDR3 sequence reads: CASCNRARTDTQYF. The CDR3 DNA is TGTGCCAGCTGTAACAGGGCCCGCACAGATACGCAGTATTTT.

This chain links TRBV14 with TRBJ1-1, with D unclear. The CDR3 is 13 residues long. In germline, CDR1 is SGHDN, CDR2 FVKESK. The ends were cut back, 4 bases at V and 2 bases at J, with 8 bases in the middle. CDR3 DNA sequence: TGTGCCAGCAGCCGCCTCGCTAACACTGAAGCTTTCTTT. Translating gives CASSRLANTEAFF.

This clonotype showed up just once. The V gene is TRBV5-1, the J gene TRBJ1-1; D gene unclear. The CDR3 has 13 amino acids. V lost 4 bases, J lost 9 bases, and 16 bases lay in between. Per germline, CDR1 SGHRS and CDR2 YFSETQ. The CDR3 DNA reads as TGCGCCAGCAGCCGGACGGAAGAGGGTCAAGCTTTCTTT. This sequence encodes CASSRTEEGQAFF.

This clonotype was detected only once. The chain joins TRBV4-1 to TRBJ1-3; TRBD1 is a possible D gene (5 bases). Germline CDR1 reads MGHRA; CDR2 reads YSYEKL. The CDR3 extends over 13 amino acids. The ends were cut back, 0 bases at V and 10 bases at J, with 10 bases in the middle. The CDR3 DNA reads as TGCGCCAGCAGCCAAGATAGGGGCGGAACCATATATTTT. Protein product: CASSQDRGGTIYF.

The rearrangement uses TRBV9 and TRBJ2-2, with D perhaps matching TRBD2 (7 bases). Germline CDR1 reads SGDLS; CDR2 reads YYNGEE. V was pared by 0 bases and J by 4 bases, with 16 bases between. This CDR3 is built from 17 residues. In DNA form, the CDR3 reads TGTGCCAGCAGCGTAGATGGTGGGGGGGCCGCCACCGGGGAGCTGTTTTTT. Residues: CASSVDGGGAATGELFF.